These T cell receptor beta chains were read from a single sample in a study of T cell responses to AZD1222 COVID-19 vaccine. The repertoire was sequenced with immunoSEQ multiplex PCR; TCRdb's copy has only in-frame clones and lacks some. The sample yields 120,000 to 150,000 clones, about nine tenths seen once. Sequencing was performed on peripheral blood, taken 28 days after the second AZD1222 dose. These TCRs come from an adult who received the AZD1222 COVID-19 vaccine. Both conserved end residues are part of each CDR3. The D gene is left open where the match is weak. Only part of the rows carry a size: once, few, many, or a class if the clone is expanded.

TRBD1,TRBV27,TRBJ1-4,few,TGTGCCAGCAGTTTATCGAAGGACAGGGGGAGGGAGCATGAAAAACTGTTTTTT,CASSLSKDRGREHEKLFF
.,TRBV7-2,TRBJ1-5,.,TGTGCCAGCAGCCCCCTAGGACTTAGCAATCAGCCCCAGCATTTT,CASSPLGLSNQPQHF
TRBD1,TRBV27,TRBJ1-2,.,TGTGCCAGCAGGCCGGACAGGGTCGGGGGCTACACCTTC,CASRPDRVGGYTF
TRBD2,TRBV3-1/TRBV3-2,TRBJ2-7,.,TGTGCCAGCAGCCAAGAACTAGCGGGAGGGGACGAGCAGTACTTC,CASSQELAGGDEQYF
.,TRBV5-1,TRBJ1-6,.,TGCGCCAGCAGCTTGGGGCAGGGTATCAGTTCACCCCTCCACTTT,CASSLGQGISSPLHF
.,TRBV6-5,TRBJ1-1,.,TGTGCCAGCATACGGTCGCTGAACACTGAAGCTTTCTTT,CASIRSLNTEAFF
.,TRBV18,TRBJ1-2,once,TGTGCCAGCTCACCACCGGGGCTCTTATGGGGTGGCTACACCTTC,CASSPPGLLWGGYTF
.,TRBV10-3,TRBJ1-4,.,TGTGCCATCAGTGTAGGTCCCGATGAAAAACTGTTTTTT,CAISVGPDEKLFF
TRBD2,TRBV5-1,TRBJ2-7,.,TGCGCCAGCAGCGAGACTAGCGGGAGGGGTGAGCAGTACTTC,CASSETSGRGEQYF
.,TRBV7-9,TRBJ1-5,once,TGTGCCAGCAGCTTCGATGGCGGTCAGCCCCAGCATTTT,CASSFDGGQPQHF
.,TRBV7-9,TRBJ1-3,.,TGTGCCAGCAGCTTGGGCTCTGGAAACACCATATATTTT,CASSLGSGNTIYF
.,TRBV19,TRBJ2-1,.,TGTGCCAGTAGTGGCCCGAAGTTGGGTGAGCAGTTCTTC,CASSGPKLGEQFF
.,TRBV5-4,TRBJ1-6,.,TGTGCCAGCAGCTTCCCGGATACCTCCTATAATTCACCCCTCCACTTT,CASSFPDTSYNSPLHF
.,TRBV7-9,TRBJ2-5,.,TGTGCCAGCAGCTCTGGCCAGGGTCCGGCAGAGACCCAGTACTTC,CASSSGQGPAETQYF
.,TRBV2,TRBJ1-5,.,TGTGCCAGCAGTGATTTAGGGGTAGGGTTGGAACGCGGCAATCAGCCCCAGCATTTT,CASSDLGVGLERGNQPQHF
.,TRBV4-1,TRBJ1-6,.,TGCGCCAGCAGCCAAGATATAGGAATCGCTCGCCCCTTCCACTTT,CASSQDIGIARPFHF
.,TRBV5-1,TRBJ1-1,.,TGCGCCAGCCGGGACGGAGGGAACACTGAAGCTTTCTTT,CASRDGGNTEAFF
.,TRBV7-8,TRBJ2-7,.,TGTGCCAGCAGTCCCGATCCCCGGGATTTCCCCTACGAGCAGTACTTC,CASSPDPRDFPYEQYF
TRBD1,TRBV12-3/TRBV12-4,TRBJ2-7,.,TGTGCCAGCAGCAGGACAGGGAGAGAGCAGTACTTC,CASSRTGREQYF
.,TRBV12-3/TRBV12-4,TRBJ1-4,.,TGTGCCACGGCGGGGGCGGGGGGTGAAAAACTGTTTTTT,CATAGAGGEKLFF
.,TRBV6-1,TRBJ1-1,.,TGTGCCAGCAGTGAACAGGGGCACACTGAAGCTTTCTTT,CASSEQGHTEAFF
.,TRBV5-1,TRBJ2-7,.,TGCGCCAGCAGCCCCAGTTCGAGGGCAACCTACGAGCAGTACTTC,CASSPSSRATYEQYF
.,TRBV5-1,TRBJ2-2,.,TGCGCCAGCAGCCCCCGGCTGTGGGCCGGGGAGCTGTTTTTT,CASSPRLWAGELFF
TRBD2,TRBV3-1/TRBV3-2,TRBJ2-7,.,TGTGCCAGCAGCCCCCTTCAATTAGCGGGGCTGACCTACGAGCAGTACTTC,CASSPLQLAGLTYEQYF
.,TRBV2,TRBJ2-6,.,TGTGCCAGTATCTCAGGGACTGGGGCCAACGTCCTGACTTTC,CASISGTGANVLTF
.,TRBV11-3,TRBJ2-3,.,TGTGCCAGCAGCTTAGTACGACTAGGTGGCACAGATACGCAGTATTTT,CASSLVRLGGTDTQYF
TRBD1,TRBV6-2/TRBV6-3,TRBJ2-7,.,TGTGCCAGCAGTCGACAGGGCTCCTACGAGCAGTACTTC,CASSRQGSYEQYF
TRBD1,TRBV5-8,TRBJ2-3,.,TGTGCCAGCAGCCAGGGACAGGTGTTCAGCACAGATACGCAGTATTTT,CASSQGQVFSTDTQYF
.,TRBV6-1,TRBJ2-7,.,TGTGCCAGCAGTGAAGCTCGGGGCGCCTACGAGCAGTACTTC,CASSEARGAYEQYF
TRBD2,TRBV6-2/TRBV6-3,TRBJ2-7,once,TGTGCCAGCAGTTACGGACTAGCGGGAGGCCTTTCCTACGAGCAGTACTTC,CASSYGLAGGLSYEQYF
.,TRBV5-6,TRBJ1-2,once,TGTGCCAGCAGTTTTACAGACACCACGGGTGGCTACACCTTC,CASSFTDTTGGYTF
.,TRBV7-2,TRBJ2-2,.,TGTGCCAGCAGCTTCTCCACCGGGGAGCTGTTTTTT,CASSFSTGELFF
TRBD2,TRBV7-8,TRBJ2-1,many,TGTGCCAGCAGCTTAGGTTCTAGCGGGGGCTCCTCCTCCTACAATGAGCAGTTCTTC,CASSLGSSGGSSSYNEQFF
.,TRBV2,TRBJ2-5,.,TGTGCCAGCAGTCCAAAAGAGACCCAGTACTTC,CASSPKETQYF
.,TRBV7-2,TRBJ2-1,.,TGTGCCAGCAGGTTGACGGACAGTCCAAATGAGCAGTTCTTC,CASRLTDSPNEQFF
.,TRBV3-1/TRBV3-2,TRBJ1-6,.,TGTGCCAGCAGCCAAGAGTACGCTGGTTATAATTCACCCCTCCACTTT,CASSQEYAGYNSPLHF
TRBD2,TRBV4-1,TRBJ2-1,few,TGCGCCAGCAGCCAAGTAGCGGGAGTCAGTCGTGAGCAGTTCTTC,CASSQVAGVSREQFF
.,TRBV6-8,TRBJ1-5,.,TGTGCCAGCACCCCGCACTGGGGTGGTTTT,CASTPHWGGF
.,TRBV11-3,TRBJ1-1,.,TGTGCCAGCAGCTTAGGTACGGCCGGCGGAGAAGCTTTCTTT,CASSLGTAGGEAFF
.,TRBV9,TRBJ2-5,.,TGTGCCAGCAGCGTTCCTAGGGGGGGTGAAGAGACCCAGTACTTC,CASSVPRGGEETQYF
TRBD1,TRBV6-5,TRBJ1-2,few,TGTGCCAGCAGAGTCTCAAGGACAGGTGGCTACACCTTC,CASRVSRTGGYTF
.,TRBV19,TRBJ2-5,.,TGTGCCAGTAGTATAATGAGGGGGGAGACCCAGTACTTC,CASSIMRGETQYF
.,TRBV10-1,TRBJ1-5,.,TGCGCCAGCAGTGAGAGATACGGCAATCAGCCCCAGCATTTT,CASSERYGNQPQHF